This T cell receptor (beta chain) was recovered during a study of follicular helper T cells after annual influenza vaccination. There are 13 residues in the CDR3. CDR1 MNHEY and CDR2 SMNVEV come from the germline V gene (reference sequence). Unmatched junction bases numbered 4, after V lost 7 bases and J lost 5 bases. Time point indicated: 2014-2015 season, pre-vaccination. TCRdb's table, derived via immunoSEQ multiplex PCR, lists solely in-frame clones and lacks some. The sample consists of 27,000 or so clones, roughly 80% of them appearing once. This TCR came from an adult who received the influenza vaccine. The chain couples TRBV27 to TRBJ2-1; TRBD2 matches 8 bases. Sequencing used CXCR5+ CD38- circulating T follicular helper cells from blood, obtained on the day of influenza vaccination. Stated subset: circulating Tfh, non-naive CD4+CXCR5+PD-1+ (ICOS+CD38+ or ICOS-CD38-). The CDR3: CASKRERDNEQFF. In nucleotides, the CDR3 is TGTGCCAGCAAGCGGGAGAGGGACAATGAGCAGTTCTTC.